One sample yielded the 22 T cell receptor beta chains listed below, sequenced in a study of T-cell memory formation after mild COVID-19. TCRdb re-derived calls from the 5' RACE reads in MiXCR, one entry per CDR3 protein. The data hold around 340,000 distinct CDR3 sequences, with over 10% observed a single time. The source material was PBMCs or a T cell subset sorted from them (not recorded which). The receptors were sampled from a young man who had mild COVID-19 (a few samples of this study predate the infection). Cell type and time point are not known.

This clonotype has only a few counts. This chain links TRBV12-3 or TRBV12-4 with TRBJ1-1; D unclear. Trimming removed 5 bases from V and 1 base from J, with 5 bases in between. This CDR3 has 12 residues. CDR3 sequence (DNA): TGTGCCAGCAGTCAGACGAACACTGAAGCTTTCTTT. Translating gives CASSQTNTEAFF.

As regards this clonotype: The germline gene is not matched at one end of the junction; a read error may be the cause. This chain joins TRBV6-5 and TRBJ1-2; a possible D gene is TRBD1 (5 bases). The CDR3 runs to 11 residues. The V gene's germline CDR1 is MNHEY and CDR2 SVGAGI. CDR3 region: CASSDGAGSAF. The CDR3 DNA follows: TGTGCCAGCAGTGACGGGGCAGGTAGTGCCTTC.

V and J are TRBV6-2 or TRBV6-3 and TRBJ2-3; perhaps TRBD2 as D (5 bases). CDR1 is MNHEY and CDR2 is SVGEGT in the germline V gene. The V and J ends lost 8 bases and 10 bases respectively, with 7 bases between them. The CDR3 runs 9 residues. CDR3 sequence reads: CASGSSQYF. CDR3 in DNA: TGTGCCAGCGGGAGCTCGCAGTATTTT.

This clonotype has only a few counts. The chain links TRBV20-1 to TRBJ1-4; D unclear. Per the germline V gene, CDR1 is DFQATT and CDR2 is SNEGSKA (reference sequence). V dropped 3 bases and J dropped 2 bases, with 4 bases sitting between them. The CDR3 spans 12 residues. CDR3 sequence (DNA): TGCAGTGCTAGGGGGACTAATGAAAAACTGTTTTTT. It specifies CSARGTNEKLFF.

This clonotype was seen a handful of times. The V call is TRBV20-1, the J call TRBJ2-1; weak D call: TRBD1 (6 bases). The CDR3 totals 19 residues. Germline values: CDR1 DFQATT, CDR2 SNEGSKA (reference sequence). V was trimmed by 6 bases and J by 0 bases, leaving 27 bases between them. In nucleotides, the CDR3 is TGCAGTGCGCACAGGGTTCCTAGAGATTCCTCCGACTCCTACAATGAGCAGTTCTTC. Its translation: CSAHRVPRDSSDSYNEQFF.

V usage is TRBV27 and J usage is TRBJ1-2, with no clear D. The CDR3 loop spans 13 amino acids. Between the trimmed V and J ends, which lost 5 bases and 8 bases, there was a span of 15 bases. CDR1 is MNHEY, CDR2 SMNVEV, per germline (reference sequence). The CDR3 region is CASSISAGYGYTF. The CDR3, as DNA: TGTGCCAGCAGTATAAGTGCGGGGTACGGCTACACCTTC.

This clonotype has a count of ten or more. The chain combines TRBV4-1 with TRBJ2-2, with a weak D call TRBD2 (5 bases). The germline CDR1 and CDR2 sequences are MGHRA and YSYEKL. This CDR3 is built from 14 residues. V was shortened by 2 bases and J by 13 bases, with 17 bases between the two germline ends. The CDR3 DNA is TGCGCCAGCAGCCAAATGACGAGCGGTATCGGGCTGTTTTTT. Translated: CASSQMTSGIGLFF.

This clonotype was seen only a few times. The rearrangement links TRBV6-6 to TRBJ2-5; 8 nucleotides match TRBD2. CDR1 and CDR2 from the germline V gene are MNHNY and SVGAGI (reference sequence). The CDR3 is made up of 15 amino acids. After removal of 4 bases from V and 3 bases from J, the junction contained 7 bases not matched to a gene. CDR3 DNA sequence: TGTGCCAGCAGTTCCCACAGTAGCGGGGAAGAGACCCAGTACTTC. Its translation is CASSSHSSGEETQYF.

The V and J genes are TRBV5-1 and TRBJ2-3, with D perhaps matching TRBD2 (6 bases). Trimming pared 7 bases from V and 4 bases from J, leaving 13 bases between. CDR1 is SGHRS, CDR2 YFSETQ, per germline. The CDR3 consists of 13 residues. The DNA for the CDR3 is TGCGCCAGCTATAACCTAGCGTCAGATACGCAGTATTTT. Amino acids: CASYNLASDTQYF.

This clonotype occurred a few times. This CDR3 reads CASSLDPPGANTEAFF. The DNA for the CDR3 is TGTGCCAGCAGTTTGGACCCTCCCGGGGCGAACACTGAAGCTTTCTTT. V is TRBV27 and J is TRBJ1-1; D is possibly TRBD1 (5 bases). The CDR3 is 16 amino acids. V lost 3 bases to trimming and J lost 1 base, with 15 bases between them. CDR1 is MNHEY, CDR2 SMNVEV, per germline (reference sequence).

The chain combines TRBV20-1 with TRBJ2-1, with D possibly matching TRBD1 (5 bases). Trimming shortened V by 2 bases and J by 7 bases, and 18 bases separated the two germline ends. CDR1 is DFQATT, CDR2 SNEGSKA, per germline (reference sequence). The CDR3 is 15 residues long. CDR3 sequence reads: CSARLTGTARNEQFF. CDR3 DNA: TGCAGTGCTAGACTTACAGGCACTGCGAGAAATGAGCAGTTCTTC.

This clonotype was recorded only once. The chain couples TRBV7-2 to TRBJ1-2; no clear D. Between the trimmed V and J ends, which lost 1 base and 3 bases, there was a span of 9 bases. Germline values: CDR1 SGHTA, CDR2 FQGNSA. This CDR3 comprises 14 residues. The CDR3 sequence is CASSLVTLDYGYTF. Written as DNA, the CDR3 is TGTGCCAGCAGCTTAGTCACCTTAGACTATGGCTACACCTTC.

The chain joins TRBV3-1 to TRBJ1-3; D is perhaps TRBD1 (6 bases). Deletions cut 0 bases from V and 5 bases from J, with 14 bases between. CDR3 length: 16 amino acids. Germline assignment: CDR1 LGHDT and CDR2 YNNKEL (reference sequence). The CDR3, as DNA: TGTGCCAGCAGCCAAGAATGGGGGGCGCTCAGAAACACCATATATTTT. Protein sequence: CASSQEWGALRNTIYF. The full variable domain, rest sourced from reference TRBV3-1 and TRBJ1-3, is DTAVSQTPKYLVTQMGNDKSIKCEQNLGHDTMYWYKQDSKKFLKIMFSYNNKELIINETVPNRFSPKSPDKAHLNLHINSLELGDSAVYFCASSQEWGALRNTIYFGEGSWLTVV.

The rearrangement links TRBV29-1 to TRBJ2-5; D gene uncertain. Trimming left V 7 bases short and J 2 bases short, with 11 bases between. This CDR3 is 12 amino acids long. Looked up from germline, CDR1 is SQVTM and CDR2 is ANQGSEA. Here the CDR3 reads CSACDDQETQYF. The CDR3 nucleotides are TGCAGCGCGTGCGACGATCAAGAGACCCAGTACTTC. Supplemented by reference TRBV29-1 and TRBJ2-5, the full variable domain reads SAVISQKPSRDICQRGTSLTIQCQVDSQVTMMFWYRQQPGQSLTLIATANQGSEATYESGFVIDKFPISRPNLTFSTLTVSNMSPEDSSIYLCSACDDQETQYFGPGTRLLVL.

This clonotype was recorded many times. J is TRBJ2-7 and V is TRBV6-6; 13 bases agree with TRBD2. The V gene end was trimmed by 6 bases and the J gene end by 4 bases; junction bases not matched to a gene: 0. The V gene's germline CDR1 is MNHNY and CDR2 SVGAGI (reference sequence). The CDR3 loop spans 13 amino acids. This chain's CDR3 is CASRTSGGYEQYF. The CDR3 DNA is TGTGCCAGCAGGACTAGCGGGGGGTACGAGCAGTACTTC.

V and J are TRBV28 and TRBJ2-3; D possibly uses TRBD1 or TRBD2 (6 bases each). The CDR3 is made up of 15 amino acids. Trimming took 6 bases from V and 1 from J, leaving 14 bases between them. Germline V gives CDR1 MDHEN, CDR2 SYDVKM. The CDR3 nucleotides are TGTGCCAGCAGCCCAAGGGGGGCCCGCACAGATACGCAGTATTTT. Translated: CASSPRGARTDTQYF. Full variable domain (missing parts from reference TRBV28 and TRBJ2-3): DVKVTQSSRYLVKRTGEKVFLECVQDMDHENMFWYRQDPGLGLRLIYFSYDVKMKEKGDIPEGYSVSREKKERFSLILESASTNQTSMYLCASSPRGARTDTQYFGPGTRLTVL.

This clonotype was observed a handful of times. The chain joins TRBV6-2 or TRBV6-3 to TRBJ1-1; D is undetermined. Germline CDR1 and CDR2: MNHEY and SVGEGT. The CDR3 sequence is 16 residues long. V was shortened by 0 bases and J by 0 bases, with 11 bases between the two germline ends. The CDR3 coding sequence is TGTGCCAGCAGTTACTCCCCCTGGGAGGTGAACACTGAAGCTTTCTTT. Protein product: CASSYSPWEVNTEAFF.

This clonotype was recorded many times. The chain links TRBV11-2 to TRBJ2-3; D remains ambiguous. V lost 5 bases, J lost 2 bases, and 20 bases lay in between. The CDR3 contains 17 residues. From germline, CDR1 is SGHAT and CDR2 FQNNGV. CDR3 region: CASSLRGLFSDTDTQYF. The CDR3 DNA is TGTGCCAGCAGCCTTAGAGGTCTGTTCTCGGACACAGATACGCAGTATTTT.

This clonotype was observed a few times. The chain couples TRBV7-8 to TRBJ2-3; 7 bases line up with TRBD2. Germline loops: CDR1 SGHVS, CDR2 FQNEAQ. Trimming took 2 bases from V and 2 from J; bases not matched to a gene: 4. The CDR3 is 15 amino acids. CDR3: CASSLKAGFTDTQYF. The CDR3 nucleotides read TGTGCCAGCAGCTTAAAAGCGGGGTTCACAGATACGCAGTATTTT.

The chain couples TRBV7-8 to TRBJ2-7, with a weak D call TRBD2 (6 bases). CDR3 length: 13 amino acids. Germline lookup yields CDR1 SGHVS and CDR2 FQNEAQ. V was shortened by 5 bases and J by 2 bases, with 10 bases between the two germline ends. The CDR3 DNA is TGTGCCAGCAGCCAGGGACTGGCCTACGAGCAGTACGTC. It translates to CASSQGLAYEQYV.

This clonotype has more than one count but fewer than ten. The CDR3 coding sequence is TGTGCCAGCAGCCGGGGCCGCAACTCCTACGAGCAGTACGTC. It codes for CASSRGRNSYEQYV. The chain carries TRBV2 and TRBJ2-7, with D perhaps assigned TRBD1 or TRBD2 (5 bases each). Germline V gene data show CDR1 as SNHLY and CDR2 as FYNNEI. This CDR3 spans 14 amino acids. The V and J ends lost 6 bases and 0 bases respectively, with 12 bases between them.

This rearrangement joins TRBV11-2 to TRBJ1-1; no reliable D call. The germline V and J ends were trimmed by 1 base and 8 bases, with 17 bases remaining between them. Germline assignment: CDR1 SGHAT and CDR2 FQNNGV. This CDR3 region has 15 residues. The CDR3 bases are TGTGCCAGCAGCTTAGGTTCGGCTCCCGACCGAGAAGCTTTCTTT. Translation: CASSLGSAPDREAFF.